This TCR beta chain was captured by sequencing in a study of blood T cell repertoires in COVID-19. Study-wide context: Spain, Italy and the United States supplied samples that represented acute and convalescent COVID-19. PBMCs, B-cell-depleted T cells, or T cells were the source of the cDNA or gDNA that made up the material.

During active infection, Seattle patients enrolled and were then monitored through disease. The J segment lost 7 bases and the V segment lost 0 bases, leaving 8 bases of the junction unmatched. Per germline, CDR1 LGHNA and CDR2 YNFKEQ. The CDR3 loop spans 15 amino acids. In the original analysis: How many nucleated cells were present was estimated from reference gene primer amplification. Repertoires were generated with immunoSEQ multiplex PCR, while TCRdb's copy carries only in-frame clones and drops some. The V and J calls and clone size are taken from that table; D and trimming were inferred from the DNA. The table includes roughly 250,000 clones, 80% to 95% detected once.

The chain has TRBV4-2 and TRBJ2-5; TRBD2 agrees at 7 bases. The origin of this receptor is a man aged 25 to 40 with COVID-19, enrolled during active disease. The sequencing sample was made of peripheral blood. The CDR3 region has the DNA TGTGCCAGCAGCCAAGATCCAGCGGGCGGGGGGACCCAGTACTTC. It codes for CASSQDPAGGGTQYF.